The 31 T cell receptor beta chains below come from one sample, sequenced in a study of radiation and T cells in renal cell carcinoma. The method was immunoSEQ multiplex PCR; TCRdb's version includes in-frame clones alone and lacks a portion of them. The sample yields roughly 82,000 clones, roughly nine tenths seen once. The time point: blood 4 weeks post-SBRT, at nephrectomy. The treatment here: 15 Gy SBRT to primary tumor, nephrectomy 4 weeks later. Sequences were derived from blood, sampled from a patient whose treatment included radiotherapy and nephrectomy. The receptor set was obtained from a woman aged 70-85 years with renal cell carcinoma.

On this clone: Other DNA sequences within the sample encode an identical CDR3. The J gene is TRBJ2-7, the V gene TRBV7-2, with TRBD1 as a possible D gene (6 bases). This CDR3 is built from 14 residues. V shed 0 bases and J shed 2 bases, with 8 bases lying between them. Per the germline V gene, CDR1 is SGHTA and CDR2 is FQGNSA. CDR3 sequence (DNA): TGTGCCAGCAGCTTAGCAGGGGGTGCCTACGAGCAGTACTTC. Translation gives CASSLAGGAYEQYF.

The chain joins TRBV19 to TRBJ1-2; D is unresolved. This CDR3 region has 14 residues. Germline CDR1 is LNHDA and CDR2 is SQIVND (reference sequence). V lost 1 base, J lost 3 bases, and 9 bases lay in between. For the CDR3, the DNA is TGTGCCAGTAGTATAGTCCCGCCAGACTATGGCTACACCTTC. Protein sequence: CASSIVPPDYGYTF.

Here the CDR3 reads CASSRTSGGSYNEQFF. The CDR3 region has the DNA TGTGCCAGTAGTCGGACTAGCGGGGGCTCCTACAATGAGCAGTTCTTC. This chain connects TRBV19 to TRBJ2-1; TRBD2 matches at 13 bases. The length of the CDR3 is 16 residues. V lost 5 bases, J lost 0 bases, and 1 base stayed unmatched. Per germline, CDR1 LNHDA and CDR2 SQIVND (reference sequence).

The DNA for the CDR3 is TGTGCCAGCAGCCAAGAGACCGGGGGGGGTCCCACAGATACGCAGTATTTT. It encodes CASSQETGGGPTDTQYF. The chain combines TRBV4-2 with TRBJ2-3; 8 nucleotides line up with TRBD2. The germline V gene encodes CDR1 LGHNA and CDR2 YNFKEQ. The CDR3 loop spans 17 amino acids. Trimming cost V 0 bases and J 2 bases; bases outside gene matches: 7.

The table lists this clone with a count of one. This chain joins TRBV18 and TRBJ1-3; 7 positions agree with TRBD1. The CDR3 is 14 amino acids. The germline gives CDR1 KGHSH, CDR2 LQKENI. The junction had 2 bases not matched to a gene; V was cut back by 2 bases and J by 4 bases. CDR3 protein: CASSPGTAGNTIYF. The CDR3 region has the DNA TGTGCCAGCTCACCAGGGACAGCCGGAAACACCATATATTTT.

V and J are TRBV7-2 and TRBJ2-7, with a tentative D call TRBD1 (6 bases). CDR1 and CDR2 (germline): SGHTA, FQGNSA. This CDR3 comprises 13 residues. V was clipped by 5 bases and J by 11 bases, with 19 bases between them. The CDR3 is CASSPSVKGEEYF. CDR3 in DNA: TGTGCCAGCAGCCCATCAGTTAAGGGGGAAGAGTACTTC.

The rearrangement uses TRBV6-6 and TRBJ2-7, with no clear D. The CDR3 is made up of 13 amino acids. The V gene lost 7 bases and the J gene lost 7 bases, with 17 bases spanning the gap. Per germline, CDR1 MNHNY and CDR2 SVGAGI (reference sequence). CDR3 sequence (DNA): TGTGCCAGCAACCCCGCGAGAGTGGGGGAGCAGTACTTC. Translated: CASNPARVGEQYF.

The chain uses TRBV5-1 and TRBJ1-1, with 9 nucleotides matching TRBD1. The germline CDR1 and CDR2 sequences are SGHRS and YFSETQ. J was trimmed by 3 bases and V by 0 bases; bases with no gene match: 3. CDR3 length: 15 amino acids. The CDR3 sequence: CASSLGDRVDTEAFF. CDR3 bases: TGCGCCAGCAGCTTGGGGGACAGGGTGGACACTGAAGCTTTCTTT.

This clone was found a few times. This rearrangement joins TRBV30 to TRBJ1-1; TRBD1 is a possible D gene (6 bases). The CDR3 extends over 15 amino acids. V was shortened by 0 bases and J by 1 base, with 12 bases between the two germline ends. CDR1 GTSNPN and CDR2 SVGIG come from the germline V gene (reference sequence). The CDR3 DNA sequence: TGTGCCTGGAGTGTACGGACGACAGGGAACACTGAAGCTTTCTTT. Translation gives CAWSVRTTGNTEAFF.

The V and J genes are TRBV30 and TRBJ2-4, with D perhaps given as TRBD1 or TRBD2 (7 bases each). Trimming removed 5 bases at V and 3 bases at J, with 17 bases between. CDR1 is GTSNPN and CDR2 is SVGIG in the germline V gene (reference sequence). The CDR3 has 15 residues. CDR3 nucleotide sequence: TGTGCCTGGTCCTGGACAGGCGGGGGCAAAAACATTCAGTACTTC. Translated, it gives CAWSWTGGGKNIQYF.

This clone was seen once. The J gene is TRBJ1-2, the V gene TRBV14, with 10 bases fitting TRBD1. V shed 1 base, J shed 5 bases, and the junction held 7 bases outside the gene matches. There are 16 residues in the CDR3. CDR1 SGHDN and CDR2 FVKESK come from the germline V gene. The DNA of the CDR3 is TGTGCCAGCAGCCAAGGGTCCGGGACAGGGGAATATGGCTACACCTTC. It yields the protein CASSQGSGTGEYGYTF.

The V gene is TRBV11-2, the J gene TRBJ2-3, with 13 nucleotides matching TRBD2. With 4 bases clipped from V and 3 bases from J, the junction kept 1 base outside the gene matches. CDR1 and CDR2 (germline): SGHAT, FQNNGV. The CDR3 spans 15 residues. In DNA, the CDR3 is TGTGCCAGCAGCTGGACTAGCGGGGGAACAGATACGCAGTATTTT. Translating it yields CASSWTSGGTDTQYF.

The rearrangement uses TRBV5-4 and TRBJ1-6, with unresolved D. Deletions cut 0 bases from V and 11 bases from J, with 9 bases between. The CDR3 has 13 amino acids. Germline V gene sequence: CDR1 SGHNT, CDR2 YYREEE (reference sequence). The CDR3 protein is CASSLGQTPPLHF. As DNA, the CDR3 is TGTGCCAGCAGCTTGGGGCAGACTCCACCCCTCCACTTT.

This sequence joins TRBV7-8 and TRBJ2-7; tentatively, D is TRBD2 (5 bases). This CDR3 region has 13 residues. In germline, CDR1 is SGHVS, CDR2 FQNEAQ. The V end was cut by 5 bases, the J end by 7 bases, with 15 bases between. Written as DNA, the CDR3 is TGTGCCAGCAGCGCCGGGTGGTCGGGGGAGCAGTACTTC. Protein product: CASSAGWSGEQYF.

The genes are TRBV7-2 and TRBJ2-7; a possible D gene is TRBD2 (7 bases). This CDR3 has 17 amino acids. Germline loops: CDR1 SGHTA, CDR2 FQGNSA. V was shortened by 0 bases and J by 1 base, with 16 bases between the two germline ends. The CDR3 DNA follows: TGTGCCAGCAGCTTAGCGGGGGGGCAGACGGGATCCTACGAGCAGTACTTC. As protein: CASSLAGGQTGSYEQYF.

The CDR3 DNA follows: TGTGCCAGCAGCTTGACAGTATCCACCGGGGAGCTGTTTTTT. It yields the protein CASSLTVSTGELFF. The chain uses TRBV7-9 and TRBJ2-2; a weak D match, TRBD1 (5 bases). Germline CDR1 is SEHNR and CDR2 is FQNEAQ (reference sequence). Trimming took 3 bases from V and 4 from J, leaving 9 bases between them. CDR3 length: 14 residues.

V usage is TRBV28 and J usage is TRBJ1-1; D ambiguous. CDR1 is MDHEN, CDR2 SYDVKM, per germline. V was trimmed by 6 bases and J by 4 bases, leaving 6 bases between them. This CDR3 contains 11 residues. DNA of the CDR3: TGTGCCAGCAGCTCTGCCACTGAAGCTTTCTTT. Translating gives CASSSATEAFF. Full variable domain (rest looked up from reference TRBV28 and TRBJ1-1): DVKVTQSSRYLVKRTGEKVFLECVQDMDHENMFWYRQDPGLGLRLIYFSYDVKMKEKGDIPEGYSVSREKKERFSLILESASTNQTSMYLCASSSATEAFFGQGTRLTVV.

The CDR3 loop is CASSVDSGADTQYF. The CDR3 DNA follows: TGTGCCAGCAGTGTGGACAGCGGAGCCGATACGCAGTATTTT. This chain joins TRBV6-4 and TRBJ2-3, with a possible D match to TRBD1 (6 bases). CDR1 is MRHNA and CDR2 is SNTAGT in the germline V gene. Trimming pared 4 bases from V and 6 bases from J, leaving 14 bases between. The CDR3 extends over 14 amino acids.

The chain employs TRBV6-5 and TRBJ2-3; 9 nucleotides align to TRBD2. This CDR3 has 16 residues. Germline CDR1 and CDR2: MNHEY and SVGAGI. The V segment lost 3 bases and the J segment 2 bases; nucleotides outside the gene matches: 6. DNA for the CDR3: TGTGCCAGCAGTTATAGGCGGGGGGGGGCCACAGATACGCAGTATTTT. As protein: CASSYRRGGATDTQYF.

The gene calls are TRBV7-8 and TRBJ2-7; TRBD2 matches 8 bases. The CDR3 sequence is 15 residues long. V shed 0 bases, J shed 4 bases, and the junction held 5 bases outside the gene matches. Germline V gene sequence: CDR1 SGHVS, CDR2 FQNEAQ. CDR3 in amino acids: CASSLAGTSRYEQYF. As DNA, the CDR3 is TGTGCCAGCAGCTTAGCCGGGACTAGTAGGTACGAGCAGTACTTC.

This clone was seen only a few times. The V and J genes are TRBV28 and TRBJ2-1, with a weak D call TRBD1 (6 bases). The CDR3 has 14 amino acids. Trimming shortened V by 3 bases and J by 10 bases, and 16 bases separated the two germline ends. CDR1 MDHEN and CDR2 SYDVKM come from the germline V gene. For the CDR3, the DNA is TGTGCCAGCAGTTTTATTCTGACAGGCCTCGAGCAGTTCTTC. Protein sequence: CASSFILTGLEQFF.

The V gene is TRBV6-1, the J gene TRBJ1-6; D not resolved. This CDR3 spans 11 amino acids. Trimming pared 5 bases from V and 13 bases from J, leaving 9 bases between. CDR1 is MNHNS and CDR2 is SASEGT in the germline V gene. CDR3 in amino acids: CASSSERPLHF. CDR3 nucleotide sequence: TGTGCCAGCAGTTCTGAAAGGCCCCTCCACTTT.

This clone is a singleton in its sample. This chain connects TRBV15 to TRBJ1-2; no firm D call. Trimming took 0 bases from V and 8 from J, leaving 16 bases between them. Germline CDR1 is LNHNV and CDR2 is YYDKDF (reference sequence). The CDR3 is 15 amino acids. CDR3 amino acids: CATSREGSFGVGYTF. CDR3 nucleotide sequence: TGTGCCACCAGCAGAGAGGGGTCCTTTGGGGTGGGCTACACCTTC.

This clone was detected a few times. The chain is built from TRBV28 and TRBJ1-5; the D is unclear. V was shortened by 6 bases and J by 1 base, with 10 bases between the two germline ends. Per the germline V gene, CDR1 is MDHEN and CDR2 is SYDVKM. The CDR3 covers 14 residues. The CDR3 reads CASSPGGSNQPQHF. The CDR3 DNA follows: TGTGCCAGCAGCCCGGGAGGGAGCAATCAGCCCCAGCATTTT.

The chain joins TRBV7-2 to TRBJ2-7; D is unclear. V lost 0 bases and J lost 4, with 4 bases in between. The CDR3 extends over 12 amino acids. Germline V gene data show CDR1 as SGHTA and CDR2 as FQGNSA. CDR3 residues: CASSLALYEQYF. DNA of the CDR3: TGTGCCAGCAGCTTAGCTTTGTACGAGCAGTACTTC.

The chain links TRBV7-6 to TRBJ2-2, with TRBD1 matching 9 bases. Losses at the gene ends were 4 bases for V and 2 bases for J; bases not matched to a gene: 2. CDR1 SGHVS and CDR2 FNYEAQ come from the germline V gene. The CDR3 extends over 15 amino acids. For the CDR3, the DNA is TGTGCCAGCAGCTCGACAGGGGGTAACACCGGGGAGCTGTTTTTT. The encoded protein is CASSSTGGNTGELFF.

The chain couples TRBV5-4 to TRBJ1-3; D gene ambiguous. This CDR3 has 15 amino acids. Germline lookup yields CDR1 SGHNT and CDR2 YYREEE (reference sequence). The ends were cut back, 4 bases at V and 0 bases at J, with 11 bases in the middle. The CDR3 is CASSAEEFSGNTIYF. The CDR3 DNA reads TGTGCCAGCAGCGCAGAAGAGTTCTCTGGAAACACCATATATTTT.

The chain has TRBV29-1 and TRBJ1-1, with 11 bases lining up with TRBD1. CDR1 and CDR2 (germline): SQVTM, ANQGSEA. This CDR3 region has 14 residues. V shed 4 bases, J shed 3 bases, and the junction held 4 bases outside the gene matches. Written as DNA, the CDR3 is TGCAGCGTTGTGGGGACAGGGGGTCACACTGAAGCTTTCTTT. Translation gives CSVVGTGGHTEAFF. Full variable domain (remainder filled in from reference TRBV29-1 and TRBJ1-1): SAVISQKPSRDICQRGTSLTIQCQVDSQVTMMFWYRQQPGQSLTLIATANQGSEATYESGFVIDKFPISRPNLTFSTLTVSNMSPEDSSIYLCSVVGTGGHTEAFFGQGTRLTVV.

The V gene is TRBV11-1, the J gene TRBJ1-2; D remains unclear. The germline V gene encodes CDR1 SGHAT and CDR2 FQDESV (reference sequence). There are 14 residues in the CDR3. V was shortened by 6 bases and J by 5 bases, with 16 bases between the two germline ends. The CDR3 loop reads CASSPDGDSYGYTF. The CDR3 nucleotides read TGTGCCAGCAGTCCTGACGGAGACTCGTATGGCTACACCTTC. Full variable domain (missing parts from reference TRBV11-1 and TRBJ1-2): EAEVAQSPRYKITEKSQAVAFWCDPISGHATLYWYRQILGQGPELLVQFQDESVVDDSQLPKDRFSAERLKGVDSTLKIQPAELGDSAMYLCASSPDGDSYGYTFGSGTRLTVV.

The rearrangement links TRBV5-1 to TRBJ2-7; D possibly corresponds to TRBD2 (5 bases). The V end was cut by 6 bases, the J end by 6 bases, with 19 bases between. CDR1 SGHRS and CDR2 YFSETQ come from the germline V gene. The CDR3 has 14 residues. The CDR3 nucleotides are TGCGCCAGCACTGGGCAGACGGGGAAGGGCGAGCAGTACTTC. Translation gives CASTGQTGKGEQYF.

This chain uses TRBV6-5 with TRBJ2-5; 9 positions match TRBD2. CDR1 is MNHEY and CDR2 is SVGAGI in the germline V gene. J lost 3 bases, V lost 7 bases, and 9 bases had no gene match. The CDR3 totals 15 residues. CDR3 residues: CASTTRSSGEETQYF. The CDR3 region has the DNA TGTGCCAGCACCACGAGGTCTAGCGGGGAAGAGACCCAGTACTTC.